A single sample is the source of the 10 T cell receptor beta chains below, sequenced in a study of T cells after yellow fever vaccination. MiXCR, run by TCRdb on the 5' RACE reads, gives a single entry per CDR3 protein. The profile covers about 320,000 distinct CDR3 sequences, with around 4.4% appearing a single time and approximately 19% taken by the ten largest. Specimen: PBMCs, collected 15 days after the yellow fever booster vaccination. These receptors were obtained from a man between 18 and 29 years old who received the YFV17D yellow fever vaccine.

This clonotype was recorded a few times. Written as DNA, the CDR3 is TGTGCCAGCAGCTTATCAAGCGGGGTGTACGATGAGCAGTTCTTC. Its translation: CASSLSSGVYDEQFF. The gene calls are TRBV7-9 and TRBJ2-1; 7 nucleotides line up with TRBD2. The J segment lost 8 bases and the V segment lost 2 bases, leaving 9 bases of the junction unmatched. Per the germline V gene, CDR1 is SEHNR and CDR2 is FQNEAQ (reference sequence). CDR3 size: 15 residues.

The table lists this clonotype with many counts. In DNA, the CDR3 is TGCGCCAGCAGCCAACGCGTCAATCAGCCCCAGCATTTT. Translation gives CASSQRVNQPQHF. V and J are TRBV4-1 and TRBJ1-5, with unresolved D. The germline V gene encodes CDR1 MGHRA and CDR2 YSYEKL. Trimming cost V 2 bases and J 3 bases, with 5 bases left between them. This CDR3 has 13 amino acids.

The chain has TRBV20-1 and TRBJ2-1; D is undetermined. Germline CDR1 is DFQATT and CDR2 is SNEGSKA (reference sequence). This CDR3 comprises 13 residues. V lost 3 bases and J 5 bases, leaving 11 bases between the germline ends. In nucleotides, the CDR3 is TGCAGTGCTAGTGGCCCACCAAACAATGAGCAGTTCTTC. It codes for CSASGPPNNEQFF.

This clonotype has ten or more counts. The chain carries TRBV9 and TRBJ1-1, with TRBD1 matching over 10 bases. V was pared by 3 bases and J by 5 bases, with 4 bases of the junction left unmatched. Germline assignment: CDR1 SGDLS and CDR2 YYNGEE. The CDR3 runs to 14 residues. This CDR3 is CASSATGGRTEAFF. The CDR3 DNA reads TGTGCCAGCAGCGCGACAGGGGGCCGGACTGAAGCTTTCTTT. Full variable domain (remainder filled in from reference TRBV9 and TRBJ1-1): DSGVTQTPKHLITATGQRVTLRCSPRSGDLSVYWYQQSLDQGLQFLIQYYNGEERAKGNILERFSAQQFPDLHSELNLSSLELGDSALYFCASSATGGRTEAFFGQGTRLTVV.

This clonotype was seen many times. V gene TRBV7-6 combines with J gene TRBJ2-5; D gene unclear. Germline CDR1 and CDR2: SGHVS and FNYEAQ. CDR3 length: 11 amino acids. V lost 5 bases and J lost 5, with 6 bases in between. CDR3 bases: TGTGCCAGCAGCGGGTACGAGACCCAGTACTTC. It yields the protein CASSGYETQYF.

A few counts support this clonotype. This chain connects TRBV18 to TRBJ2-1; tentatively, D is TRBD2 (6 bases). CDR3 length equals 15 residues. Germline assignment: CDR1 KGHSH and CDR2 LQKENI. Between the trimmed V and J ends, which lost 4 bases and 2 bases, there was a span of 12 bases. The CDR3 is CASSQGPGAYNEQFF. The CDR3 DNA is TGTGCCAGCTCACAAGGACCGGGGGCCTACAATGAGCAGTTCTTC.

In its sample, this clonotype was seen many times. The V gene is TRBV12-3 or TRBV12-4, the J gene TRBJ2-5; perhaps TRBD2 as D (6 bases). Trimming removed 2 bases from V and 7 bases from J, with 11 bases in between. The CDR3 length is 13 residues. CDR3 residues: CASSLLLGGTQYF. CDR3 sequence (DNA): TGTGCCAGCAGTTTACTTTTGGGGGGGACCCAGTACTTC.

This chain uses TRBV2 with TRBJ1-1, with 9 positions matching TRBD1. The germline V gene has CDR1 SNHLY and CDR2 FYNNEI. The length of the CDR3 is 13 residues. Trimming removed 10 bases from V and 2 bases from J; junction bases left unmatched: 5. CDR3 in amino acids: CATGGQGNTEAFF. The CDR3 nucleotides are TGTGCCACCGGGGGACAGGGAAACACTGAAGCTTTCTTT.

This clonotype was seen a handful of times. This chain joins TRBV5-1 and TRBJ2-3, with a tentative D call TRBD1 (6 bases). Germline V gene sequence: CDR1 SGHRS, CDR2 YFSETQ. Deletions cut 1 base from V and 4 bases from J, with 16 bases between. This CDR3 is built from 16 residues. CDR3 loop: CASSLQGSMIADTQYF. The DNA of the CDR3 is TGCGCCAGCAGCTTGCAGGGGAGTATGATCGCAGATACGCAGTATTTT. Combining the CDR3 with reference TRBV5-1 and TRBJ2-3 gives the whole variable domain KAGVTQTPRYLIKTRGQQVTLSCSPISGHRSVSWYQQTPGQGLQFLFEYFSETQRNKGNFPGRFSGRQFSNSRSEMNVSTLELGDSALYLCASSLQGSMIADTQYFGPGTRLTVL.

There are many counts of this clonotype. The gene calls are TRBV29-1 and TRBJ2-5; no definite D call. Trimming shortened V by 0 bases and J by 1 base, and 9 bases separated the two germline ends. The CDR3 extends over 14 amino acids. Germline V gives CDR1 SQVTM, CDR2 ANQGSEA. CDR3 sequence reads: CSVEDGNPQETQYF. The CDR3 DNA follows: TGCAGCGTTGAAGATGGGAACCCCCAAGAGACCCAGTACTTC.